This T cell receptor beta chain was captured in a study of blood T cell repertoires in COVID-19. Deletions cut 0 bases from V and 10 bases from J, with 13 bases between. Germline V gives CDR1 LNHNV, CDR2 YYDKDF (reference sequence). This CDR3 spans 14 amino acids. Assay: immunoSEQ multiplex PCR; the TCRdb copy retains only in-frame clones and omits some. The sample has roughly 290,000 clones, around 81% seen once. This clone was counted a single time. The clonotype comes from a woman between 50 and 59 years old with active or convalescent COVID-19. Sequences were obtained from peripheral blood. V and J are TRBV15 and TRBJ2-1; D perhaps matches TRBD2 (5 bases). CDR3 in amino acids: CATSRDKVRGEQFF. CDR3 bases: TGTGCCACCAGCAGAGATAAGGTCCGGGGAGAGCAGTTCTTC.